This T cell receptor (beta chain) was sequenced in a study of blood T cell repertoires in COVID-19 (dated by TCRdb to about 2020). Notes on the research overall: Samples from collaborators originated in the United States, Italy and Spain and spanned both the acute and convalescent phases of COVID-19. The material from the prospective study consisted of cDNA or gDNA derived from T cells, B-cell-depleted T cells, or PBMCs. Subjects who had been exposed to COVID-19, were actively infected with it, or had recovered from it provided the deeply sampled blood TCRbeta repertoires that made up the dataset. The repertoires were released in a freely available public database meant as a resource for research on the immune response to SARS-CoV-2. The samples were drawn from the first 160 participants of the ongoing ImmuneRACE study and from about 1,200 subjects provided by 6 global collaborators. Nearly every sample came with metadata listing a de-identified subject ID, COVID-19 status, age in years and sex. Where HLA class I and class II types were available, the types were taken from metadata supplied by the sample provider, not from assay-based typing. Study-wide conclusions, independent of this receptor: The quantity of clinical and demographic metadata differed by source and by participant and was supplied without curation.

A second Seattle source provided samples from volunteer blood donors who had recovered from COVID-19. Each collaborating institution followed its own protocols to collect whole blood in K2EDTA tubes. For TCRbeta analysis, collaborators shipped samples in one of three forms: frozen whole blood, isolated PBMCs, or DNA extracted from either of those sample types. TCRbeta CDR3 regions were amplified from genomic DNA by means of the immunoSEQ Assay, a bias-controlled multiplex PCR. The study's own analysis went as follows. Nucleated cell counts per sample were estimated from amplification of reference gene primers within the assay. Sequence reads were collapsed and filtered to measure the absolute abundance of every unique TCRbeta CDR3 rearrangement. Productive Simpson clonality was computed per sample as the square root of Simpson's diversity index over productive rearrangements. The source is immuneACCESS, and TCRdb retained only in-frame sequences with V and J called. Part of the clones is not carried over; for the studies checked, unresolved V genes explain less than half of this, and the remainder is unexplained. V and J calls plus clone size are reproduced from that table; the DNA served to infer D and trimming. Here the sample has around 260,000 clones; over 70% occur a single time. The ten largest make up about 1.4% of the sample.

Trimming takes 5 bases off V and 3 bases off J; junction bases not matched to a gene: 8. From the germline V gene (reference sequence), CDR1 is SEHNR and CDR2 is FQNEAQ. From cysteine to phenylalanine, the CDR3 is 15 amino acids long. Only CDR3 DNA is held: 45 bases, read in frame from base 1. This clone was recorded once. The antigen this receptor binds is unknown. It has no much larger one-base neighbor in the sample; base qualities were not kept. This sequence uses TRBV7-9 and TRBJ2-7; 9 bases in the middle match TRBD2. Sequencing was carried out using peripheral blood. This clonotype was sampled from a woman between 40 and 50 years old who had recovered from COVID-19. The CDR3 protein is CASSLSGGYLYEQYF. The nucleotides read TGTGCCAGCAGCCTCAGCGGGGGGTACCTCTACGAGCAGTACTTC.